The 14 T cell receptor beta chains below all came from one sample that was sequenced in a study of neurological immune-mediated disorders. The time point here: longitudinal time-point 2. TCRdb recomputed calls from the 5' RACE reads with MiXCR, one row per CDR3 protein. The sample comprises 84,000 or so distinct CDR3 sequences, over 10% of which are singletons, and around 5% rests with the top ten. The sequenced sample consisted of PBMCs. The receptors originated from a female donor with HTLV-1-associated myelopathy (HAM/TSP).

This clonotype appeared many times. The V gene is TRBV25-1, the J gene TRBJ2-7; weak D call: TRBD2 (6 bases). Germline CDR1 MGHDK, CDR2 SYGVNS. The V and J ends lost 6 bases and 1 base respectively, with 13 bases between them. The CDR3 contains 14 residues. The chain's CDR3 is CASSWGDPSYEQYF. The CDR3 DNA is TGTGCCAGCAGCTGGGGGGACCCTTCCTACGAGCAGTACTTC.

This clonotype was observed many times. The chain recombines TRBV12-3 or TRBV12-4 with TRBJ1-5; TRBD1 agrees at 10 bases. V shed 5 bases and J 7 bases; nucleotides not matched to a gene: 8. The CDR3 runs to 15 residues. The DNA of the CDR3 is TGTGCCAGCAGTCGTGGACAGGGGGTGGGGCAGCCCCAGCATTTT. Translated, it gives CASSRGQGVGQPQHF.

This clonotype occurred many times. This sequence joins TRBV5-1 and TRBJ2-1; 10 positions agree with TRBD2. CDR1 is SGHRS, CDR2 YFSETQ, per germline. The CDR3 covers 19 residues. V shed 4 bases and J 3 bases; nucleotides not matched to a gene: 16. Here the CDR3 DNA reads TGCGCCAGCAGCCAACCAACCACCCGACTAGCGGGTATCTACAATGAGCAGTTCTTC. Its translation: CASSQPTTRLAGIYNEQFF.

At least ten counts were recorded for this clonotype. This chain connects TRBV29-1 to TRBJ2-1, with D tentatively TRBD1 or TRBD2 (5 bases each). V gave up 3 bases and J gave up 10 bases, with 16 bases separating them. This CDR3 spans 13 amino acids. Germline CDR1 is SQVTM and CDR2 is ANQGSEA. The CDR3 coding sequence is TGCAGCGTTGAGAATCGGGGCAGGGACGAGCAGTTCTTC. It codes for CSVENRGRDEQFF.

This clonotype was found many times. This chain joins TRBV20-1 and TRBJ2-1, with 7 nucleotides matching TRBD2. V shed 3 bases, J shed 2 bases, and the junction held 4 bases outside the gene matches. This CDR3 region has 14 residues. The germline V gene encodes CDR1 DFQATT and CDR2 SNEGSKA (reference sequence). CDR3 loop: CSASDGTTYNEQFF. The CDR3 DNA follows: TGCAGTGCTAGCGATGGGACTACCTACAATGAGCAGTTCTTC.

This clonotype has a handful of counts. The chain links TRBV5-1 to TRBJ2-1; TRBD2 matches 7 bases. The CDR3 is 17 amino acids. Trimming removed 1 base from V and 0 bases from J; junction bases left unmatched: 7. Germline V gene data show CDR1 as SGHRS and CDR2 as YFSETQ. The DNA of the CDR3 is TGCGCCAGCAGCTTGTGGCAGCGGACTAGCTCCTACAATGAGCAGTTCTTC. As protein: CASSLWQRTSSYNEQFF. The full variable domain, its missing parts supplied by reference TRBV5-1 and TRBJ2-1, is KAGVTQTPRYLIKTRGQQVTLSCSPISGHRSVSWYQQTPGQGLQFLFEYFSETQRNKGNFPGRFSGRQFSNSRSEMNVSTLELGDSALYLCASSLWQRTSSYNEQFFGPGTRLTVL.

In this sample, this clonotype turned up many times. The rearrangement joins TRBV6-5 to TRBJ1-1, with a possible D match to TRBD1 (5 bases). This CDR3 is built from 17 residues. CDR1 and CDR2 from the germline V gene are MNHEY and SVGAGI. V was clipped by 7 bases and J by 4 bases, with 25 bases between them. Here the CDR3 reads CASTRVSGRGWSTEAFF. CDR3 DNA: TGTGCCAGCACAAGGGTCTCAGGGCGAGGGTGGAGCACTGAAGCTTTCTTT.

In its sample, this clonotype was seen many times. V is TRBV11-2 and J is TRBJ2-7, with TRBD1 matching 7 bases. The germline gives CDR1 SGHAT, CDR2 FQNNGV. Unmatched junction bases numbered 7, after V lost 5 bases and J lost 0 bases. The length of the CDR3 is 15 residues. The CDR3 bases are TGTGCCAGCAGCAGGGGGCAGGGTTACTCCTACGAGCAGTACTTC. Its protein product is CASSRGQGYSYEQYF.

Of note for this clonotype: Possible read error: a much larger clone is one base away. The rearrangement uses TRBV28 and TRBJ1-1; a weak D match, TRBD1 (5 bases). The V gene's germline CDR1 is MDHEN and CDR2 SYDVKM. The CDR3 contains 15 residues. The CDR3 protein is CASILWGRLNTEAFF. CDR3 in DNA: TGTGCCAGCATTTTATGGGGACGGCTGAACACTGAAGCTTTCTTT.

This clonotype was seen many times. The V and J genes are TRBV2 and TRBJ1-6, with 9 bases that match TRBD1. The CDR3 runs 13 residues. V gave up 7 bases and J gave up 14 bases; unmatched junction bases: 9. Per the germline V gene, CDR1 is SNHLY and CDR2 is FYNNEI. CDR3 region: CASKQGAVSALHF. The CDR3 nucleotides read TGTGCCAGCAAACAGGGGGCGGTTTCGGCCCTCCACTTT.

V gene TRBV3-1 combines with J gene TRBJ2-1; weak D call: TRBD1 (6 bases). Germline V gives CDR1 LGHDT, CDR2 YNNKEL (reference sequence). The CDR3 runs to 13 residues. V was cut by 3 bases and J by 6 bases, with 9 bases left in between. Written as DNA, the CDR3 is TGTGCCAGCAGCCAGGGGGCCGGCAATGAGCAGTTCTTC. Its protein is CASSQGAGNEQFF.

This clonotype was seen ten or more times. V gene TRBV2 combines with J gene TRBJ2-1, with 12 nucleotides matching TRBD2. CDR3 length: 16 residues. Germline CDR1 is SNHLY and CDR2 is FYNNEI. J was trimmed by 4 bases and V by 3 bases; bases with no gene match: 4. The CDR3 region has the DNA TGTGCCAGCAGTGAGGGGGGACTAGCGGGTTACAATGAGCAGTTCTTC. Translating gives CASSEGGLAGYNEQFF.

With regard to this clonotype: This may come from a read error, since a much larger clone is one base off. The chain combines TRBV12-3 or TRBV12-4 with TRBJ2-5; tentative D call: TRBD1 (6 bases). The CDR3 extends over 13 amino acids. The CDR3 is CASRNRVGETHYF. CDR3 DNA sequence: TGTGCCAGCAGAAACAGGGTCGGAGAGACCCATTACTTC.

This clonotype was counted at least ten times. V gene TRBV4-1 combines with J gene TRBJ2-7, with TRBD1 identical over 7 bases. The CDR3 runs to 15 residues. V lost 4 bases and J lost 1; bases outside the gene matches: 7. Germline CDR1 MGHRA, CDR2 YSYEKL. CDR3 loop: CASSRSPGQSYEQYF. DNA of the CDR3: TGCGCCAGCAGCCGTTCCCCGGGACAGTCCTACGAGCAGTACTTC.